A few counts support the clone carrying this T cell receptor (beta chain). The antigen remains undetermined. Germline trimming cut 4 bases from V and 3 bases from J; bases unmatched to any gene: 7. Germline lookup yields CDR1 SGDLS and CDR2 YYNGEE. This CDR3 has 16 residues. These data are taken from a study of shared clonotypes between healthy human individuals. The authors divided CD4+ cells into CD45RA+ naive and CD45RA-negative memory subsets. General study results and limits: The study generally estimated greater richness for naive than memory subsets.

The repertoire was sequenced with immunoSEQ multiplex PCR; TCRdb's copy has only in-frame clones and lacks some. The profile shows 2.3 million or so clones, over 85% of them singletons. V is TRBV9 and J is TRBJ1-5, with 10 bases lining up with TRBD1. Material: naive CD4+ T cells from PBMCs. The subset was: CD45RA+ positively selected. This TCR derives from a man younger than 35 in good health. Some clones in this sample may be carry-over from other donors' samples. This chain's CDR3 is CASSQTGQGYNQPQHF. In DNA form, the CDR3 reads TGTGCCAGCAGCCAAACGGGACAGGGGTACAATCAGCCCCAGCATTTT.